The clone carrying this T cell receptor (beta chain) was seen ten or more times. What it binds is not known. The data were obtained in a study of T cell repertoires in cytomegalovirus infection. This CDR3 spans 14 amino acids. V lost 5 bases to trimming and J lost 6 bases, with 13 bases between them. TCRdb fed the reads into MiXCR, producing one record per CDR3 protein. The sample lists a few hundred thousand distinct CDR3 sequences; about 39% were seen once. This sequence joins TRBV12-3 or TRBV12-4 and TRBJ1-4; D possibly corresponds to TRBD1 (5 bases). The sequencing used cultured PBMCs, collected from culture after CMV antigen stimulation. The clonotype comes from a human donor in good health (CMV status not recorded). Some clones in this sample may be carry-over from other donors' samples. The CDR3 loop is CASSPDSSHEKLFF. The CDR3 nucleotides read TGTGCCAGCAGTCCCGACAGTTCGCATGAAAAACTGTTTTTT.